This TCR beta chain is from a study of blood T cells in healthy people across ages. Donor samples were obtained from healthy Caucasian individuals from Russia, aged 6 to 90. CDR3 length: 18 amino acids. V shed 6 bases and J 0 bases; nucleotides not matched to a gene: 17. The germline CDR1 and CDR2 sequences are SGHVS and FNYEAQ. The use of a sample-barcoded 5' primer and a J-beta primer mix characterized a second PCR of 7 to 11 cycles. Researchers report that a template-switch adaptor with 12 random nucleotides tagged each cDNA molecule. TCRdb itself ran the 5' RACE reads through MiXCR, one entry per CDR3 protein. The sample contains 1.5 million to 2 million distinct CDR3 sequences, approximately 39% of which appear only once. Study results and caveats: When one million T cells were used, diversity estimates were thought to be underestimates. Roughly linearly, TCR beta diversity per million T cells fell as age increased.

This clonotype appeared a few times. Its antigen is not known. The clonotype was recovered from a human donor in good health. The source material was blood. This chain links TRBV7-6 with TRBJ2-7; TRBD2 matches at 7 bases. The CDR3 nucleotides are TGTGCCAGCAGTTTCTCCCTCTCCGGGAGGAGGAGCTCCTACGAGCAGTACTTC. The encoded protein is CASSFSLSGRRSSYEQYF.